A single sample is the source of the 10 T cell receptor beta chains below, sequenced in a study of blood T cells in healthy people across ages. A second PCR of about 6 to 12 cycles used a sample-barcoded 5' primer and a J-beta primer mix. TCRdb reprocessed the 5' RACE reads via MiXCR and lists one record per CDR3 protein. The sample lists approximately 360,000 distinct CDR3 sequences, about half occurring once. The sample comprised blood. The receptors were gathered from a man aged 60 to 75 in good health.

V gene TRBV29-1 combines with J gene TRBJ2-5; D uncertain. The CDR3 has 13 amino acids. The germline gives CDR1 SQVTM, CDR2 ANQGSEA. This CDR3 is CRSPRRAGETQYF. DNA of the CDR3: TGCAGGTCCCCCCGCCGGGCTGGGGAGACCCAGTACTTC.

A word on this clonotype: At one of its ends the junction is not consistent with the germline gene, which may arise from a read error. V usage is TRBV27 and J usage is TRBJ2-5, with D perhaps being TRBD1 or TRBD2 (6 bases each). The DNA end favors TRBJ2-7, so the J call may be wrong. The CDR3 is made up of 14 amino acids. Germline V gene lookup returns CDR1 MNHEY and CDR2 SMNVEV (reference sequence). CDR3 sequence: CAGSWGARGGEQYF. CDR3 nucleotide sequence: TGTGCCGGCAGTTGGGGGGCCAGGGGTGGCGAGCAGTACTTC.

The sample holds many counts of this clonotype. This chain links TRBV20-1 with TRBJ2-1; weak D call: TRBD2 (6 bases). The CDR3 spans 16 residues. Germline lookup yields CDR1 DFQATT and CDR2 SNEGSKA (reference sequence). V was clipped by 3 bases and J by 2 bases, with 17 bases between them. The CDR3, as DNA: TGCAGTGCTAGGCCCAGGCCCCCTAGCGCCTACAATGAGCAGTTCTTC. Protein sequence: CSARPRPPSAYNEQFF.

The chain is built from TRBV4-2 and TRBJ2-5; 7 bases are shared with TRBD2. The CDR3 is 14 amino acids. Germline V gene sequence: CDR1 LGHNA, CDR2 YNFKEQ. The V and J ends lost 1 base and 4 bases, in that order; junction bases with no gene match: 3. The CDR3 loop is CASSQGTRGETQYF. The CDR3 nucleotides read TGTGCCAGCAGCCAAGGGACTAGAGGAGAGACCCAGTACTTC.

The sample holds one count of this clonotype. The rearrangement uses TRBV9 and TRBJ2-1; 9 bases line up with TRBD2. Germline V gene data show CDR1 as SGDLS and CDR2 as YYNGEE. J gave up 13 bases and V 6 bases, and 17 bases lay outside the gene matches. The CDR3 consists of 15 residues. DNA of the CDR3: TGTGCCAGCACCCCGGGCGGGGGGGTACAAGAGACCCAGTTCTTC. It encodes CASTPGGGVQETQFF.

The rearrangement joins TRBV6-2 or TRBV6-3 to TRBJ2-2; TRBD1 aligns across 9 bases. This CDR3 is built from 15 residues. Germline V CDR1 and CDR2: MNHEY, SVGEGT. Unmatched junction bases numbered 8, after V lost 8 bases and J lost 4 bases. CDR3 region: CASDNRGHGTGELFF. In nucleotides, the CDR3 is TGTGCCAGCGATAACAGGGGGCACGGCACCGGGGAGCTGTTTTTT.

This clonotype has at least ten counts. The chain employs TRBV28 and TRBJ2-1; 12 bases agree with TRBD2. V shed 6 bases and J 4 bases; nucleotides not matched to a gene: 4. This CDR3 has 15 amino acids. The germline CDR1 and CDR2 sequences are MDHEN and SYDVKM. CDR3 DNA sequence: TGTGCCAGCAGACCCGGGACTAGCGGGTACAATGAGCAGTTCTTC. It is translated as CASRPGTSGYNEQFF.

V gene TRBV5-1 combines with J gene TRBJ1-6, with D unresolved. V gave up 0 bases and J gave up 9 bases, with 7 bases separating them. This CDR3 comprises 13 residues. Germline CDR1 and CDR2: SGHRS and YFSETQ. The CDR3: CASSLEVSSPLHF. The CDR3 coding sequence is TGCGCCAGCAGCTTGGAAGTCAGTTCACCCCTCCACTTT.

The CDR3, as DNA: TGTGCCAGCAGCGTAGCCTTAGCGGGGAGCCAAGAGACCCAGTACTTC. Translated, it gives CASSVALAGSQETQYF. V and J are TRBV9 and TRBJ2-5, with TRBD2 identical over 8 bases. The germline V gene has CDR1 SGDLS and CDR2 YYNGEE. The CDR3 is 16 residues long. The junction had 5 bases not matched to a gene; V was cut back by 0 bases and J by 1 base.

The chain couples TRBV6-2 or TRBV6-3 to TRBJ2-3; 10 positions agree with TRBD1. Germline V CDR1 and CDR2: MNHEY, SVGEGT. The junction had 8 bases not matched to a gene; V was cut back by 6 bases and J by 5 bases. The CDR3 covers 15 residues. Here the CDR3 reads CASSSDRGYQDTQYF. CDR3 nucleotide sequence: TGTGCCAGCAGCTCGGACAGGGGGTATCAAGATACGCAGTATTTT.